This TCR beta chain originates from a study of blood T cells in healthy people across ages. The study isolated at least 6.5 million PBMCs from each sample. Combining a sample-barcoded 5' primer with a J-beta primer mix, a second PCR ran for about 7 to 11 cycles. One entry per CDR3 protein results from TCRdb running MiXCR on the 5' RACE reads. In the table there are 550,000 to 800,000 distinct CDR3 sequences, 32% of which are singletons. The germline V gene encodes CDR1 SGHRS and CDR2 YFSETQ. The CDR3 is made up of 15 amino acids. V shed 1 base and J shed 2 bases, with 7 bases lying between them. This clonotype was detected many times.

The sequence was collected from a woman older than 75 in good health. The rearrangement joins TRBV5-1 to TRBJ2-6; no reliable D call. The sample taken for sequencing was blood. The CDR3 region is CASSLTVTGANVLTF. The CDR3 coding sequence is TGCGCCAGCAGCTTGACGGTTACTGGGGCCAACGTCCTGACTTTC.